Detailed here is one T cell receptor (beta chain). Its matching antigen is unknown. These data originate in a study of T cell repertoires in cytomegalovirus infection. Study overall: From public TCR beta signatures came an indication of both CMV infection and matching HLA type. Findings of the study overall: The cumulative frequency of public TCR beta families identified carriers of CMV plus the relevant HLA. The response measured ex vivo was dominated by TCR beta clonotypes (HLA-C-restricted and CMV-specific).

TCRdb passed the reads through MiXCR, listing each CDR3 protein once. The sample has some 180,000 distinct CDR3 sequences; roughly 20% are singletons. Germline loops: CDR1 LNHDA, CDR2 SQIVND (reference sequence). J was trimmed by 4 bases and V by 6 bases; bases with no gene match: 2. This CDR3 contains 13 residues. The sequencing input was PBMCs. This clonotype was sampled from a human donor in good health (CMV status not recorded). Some clones in this sample may be carry-over from other donors' samples. The chain combines TRBV19 with TRBJ1-1; 10 bases align to TRBD1. In DNA form, the CDR3 reads TGTGCCAGTAGAGGACAGGGGGTCACTGAAGCTTTCTTT. This encodes CASRGQGVTEAFF.